The TCR beta chain under discussion was sequenced for a study of OX40 agonist ivuxolimab in advanced cancers. In the study overall: Ivuxolimab was a fully human IgG2 agonistic monoclonal antibody targeting the costimulatory receptor OX40 (CD134). Intravenous ivuxolimab was administered to patients every 2 weeks at six dose levels: 0.01, 0.1, 0.3, 1.5, 3 and 10 mg/kg. Among the roughly 52 dose-escalation patients, roughly 20 had hepatocellular carcinoma, roughly 15 melanoma, 9 renal cell carcinoma and 9 head and neck cancer. A male proportion of around 81% and a mean age of about 60 years, ranging from 23 to 79, were recorded for the dose-escalation cohort. Prior anti-PD-1, anti-PD-L1 or anti-CTLA-4 therapy was permitted, and checkpoint inhibitors had been received by about two fifths of dose-escalation patients. Three dose-escalation patients achieved partial responses, one with hepatocellular carcinoma and two with cutaneous melanoma. The purpose of peripheral TCRbeta sequencing was to test whether ivuxolimab changed TCR sequence diversity and led to clonal T-cell expansion. The paper describes the monotherapy dose-escalation part (N ≈ 52 patients) of the phase I trial of ivuxolimab.

The CDR3 goes from the cysteine to the phenylalanine over 13 residues. The only DNA kept is the CDR3, 39 bases in frame from the first base. V trim: 4 bases; J trim: 5 bases; unmatched bases: 2. CDR1 and CDR2 are read off the germline V gene as SQVTM and ANQGSEA. As concerns this clone: The antigen this receptor binds is unknown. No clone much larger than this one lies a single base away; base qualities are absent.

The trial excluded patients who had a history of autoimmune disease or who were on systemic immunosuppression. Peripheral blood for TCR sequencing was collected from all dose cohorts at baseline, on cycle 4 day 1, and on cycle 7 day 1. The samples were drawn from a first-in-human, open-label, multicenter phase I dose-escalation trial of ivuxolimab. Adults with locally advanced or metastatic melanoma, renal cell, hepatocellular, or head and neck squamous cell carcinoma were enrolled in the trial. CD4+ and CD8+ T cells were sorted separately from peripheral blood before TCR sequencing. The study at large found these results: After ivuxolimab, expanded clones were on average more numerous among CD8+ T cells than among CD4+ T cells. The antigen specificity of the peripheral T cells that underwent clonal expansion was not determined. Clonal expansion of both CD4+ and CD8+ blood T cells was observed from baseline to week 6 at doses 0.1 to 3.0 mg/kg. In the 0.1-3.0 mg/kg groups, partial responders had among the lowest normalized peripheral clonal expansion, particularly in CD8+ T cells. Low levels of normalized T-cell clonal expansion were also seen in some patients who did not respond.

Genomic DNA was extracted from sorted cells for sequencing of the TCRbeta CDR3 region. The immunoSEQ Assay was used to sequence the TCRbeta CDR3 regions. This is the immuneACCESS table as TCRdb keeps it, with only in-frame sequences that have V and J called. A part of the clones is gone; compared with another copy, unresolved V genes explain less than half, and the rest is unexplained. Within this sample are some 14,000 clones, with about 80% of them counted one time only. Approximately 40% of the sample goes to the ten largest clones. Sequencing was performed on CD4+ or CD8+ T cells sorted from blood, taken in a trial of the OX40 agonist ivuxolimab. The rearranged segments are TRBV29-1 and TRBJ2-7; 13 bases in the junction line up with TRBD2. This TCR derives from an adult with an advanced solid tumor such as melanoma, head and neck, liver or kidney cancer. The CDR3 here reads CSVGLAGGHEQYF. At the DNA level, the sequence is TGCAGCGTTGGACTAGCGGGAGGTCACGAGCAGTACTTC.